The 15 T cell receptor beta chains below were found in one sample sequenced in a study of patients and donors after allogeneic stem cell transplantation. TCRdb called the RT-PCR reads again in MiXCR, with one record for every CDR3 protein. The profile shows 150,000 to 200,000 distinct CDR3 sequences, approximately 31% of them singletons. Sequencing was done on a sample of blood, either unsorted or a sorted T cell fraction (not recorded which). The receptor set was obtained from a human donor who was either an allogeneic HSCT recipient or a stem cell or donor lymphocyte infusion donor (not recorded which). It is not recorded whose cells these are; they may come from a transplant donor.

The sample holds many counts of this clonotype. The chain recombines TRBV3-1 with TRBJ1-6; TRBD1 agrees at 7 bases. The germline V gene has CDR1 LGHDT and CDR2 YNNKEL (reference sequence). The CDR3 contains 17 residues. V was clipped by 4 bases and J by 7 bases; unmatched bases: 13. The DNA for the CDR3 is TGTGCCAGCAGCCCGAAGACCGGACAGGTGGCAAATTCACCCCTCCACTTT. This sequence encodes CASSPKTGQVANSPLHF.

The gene calls are TRBV6-6 and TRBJ2-5; D ambiguous. Germline loops: CDR1 MNHNY, CDR2 SVGAGI (reference sequence). V was clipped by 6 bases and J by 5 bases, with 7 bases between them. CDR3 length: 11 residues. The CDR3 loop is CASRTRETQYF. The CDR3 bases are TGTGCCAGCAGAACCCGGGAGACCCAGTACTTC.

The chain has TRBV6-2 or TRBV6-3 and TRBJ2-5, with D hard to call. Per germline, CDR1 MNHEY and CDR2 SVGEGT. The CDR3 consists of 14 residues. The germline V and J ends were trimmed by 1 base and 4 bases, with 10 bases remaining between them. The CDR3 spells CASSYWGTLETQYF. For the CDR3, the DNA is TGTGCCAGCAGTTACTGGGGAACTCTAGAGACCCAGTACTTC.

This clonotype has only one observation. The chain uses TRBV29-1 and TRBJ2-7; D may match TRBD1 or TRBD2 (5 bases each). The CDR3 spans 12 residues. Looked up from germline, CDR1 is SQVTM and CDR2 is ANQGSEA. V lost 4 bases, J lost 0 bases, and 7 bases lay in between. CDR3 DNA sequence: TGCAGCGTTGGGGGGAACTCCTACGAGCAGTACTTC. It translates to CSVGGNSYEQYF.

The chain combines TRBV3-1 with TRBJ2-3; D remains ambiguous. Germline V gives CDR1 LGHDT, CDR2 YNNKEL (reference sequence). Trimming shortened V by 1 base and J by 6 bases, and 11 bases separated the two germline ends. This CDR3 region has 14 residues. CDR3 residues: CASSQVVGGDTQYF. The CDR3 DNA reads as TGTGCCAGCAGCCAAGTTGTCGGTGGCGATACGCAGTATTTT.

This chain links TRBV5-5 with TRBJ2-3, with D unclear. V dropped 0 bases and J dropped 0 bases, with 5 bases sitting between them. The CDR3 is 14 amino acids. CDR1 and CDR2 (germline): SGHKS, YYEKEE (reference sequence). The CDR3 loop reads CASSLVSSTDTQYF. Written as DNA, the CDR3 is TGTGCCAGCAGCTTGGTATCTAGCACAGATACGCAGTATTTT.

The sample holds a few counts of this clonotype. The CDR3 is CASSFRRTQEAFF. The CDR3 DNA reads TGTGCCAGCAGCTTTCGTCGAACCCAGGAGGCTTTCTTT. The chain recombines TRBV7-2 with TRBJ1-1; no definite D call. This CDR3 is built from 13 residues. CDR1 and CDR2 from the germline V gene are SGHTA and FQGNSA. V was trimmed by 3 bases and J by 11 bases, leaving 16 bases between them.

This clonotype turned up a few times. CDR3 bases: TGCAGTGCTAGTACCCAGGTTAGGAGGGACACTGAAGCTTTCTTT. Translating it yields CSASTQVRRDTEAFF. The chain is built from TRBV20-1 and TRBJ1-1, with no clear D. The CDR3 length is 15 residues. The V end lost 3 bases, the J end lost 3 bases, and 17 bases lay between the germline ends. Germline V gene lookup returns CDR1 DFQATT and CDR2 SNEGSKA (reference sequence).

The V call is TRBV20-1, the J call TRBJ1-6; possibly TRBD1 for D (5 bases). Germline CDR1 is DFQATT and CDR2 is SNEGSKA (reference sequence). Trimming took off 5 bases at V and 7 bases at J, with 15 bases between the two ends. The CDR3 totals 14 residues. CDR3 DNA sequence: TGCAGTGCTGGCCCCGGGACGGTGAATTCACCCCTCCACTTT. This encodes CSAGPGTVNSPLHF.

Only a few counts were recorded for this clonotype. This rearrangement joins TRBV20-1 to TRBJ2-7, with no clear D. Germline CDR1 is DFQATT and CDR2 is SNEGSKA (reference sequence). This CDR3 has 12 amino acids. V lost 1 base, J lost 0 bases, and 4 bases lay in between. CDR3 loop: CSARGFSYEQYF. The CDR3 DNA is TGCAGTGCTAGAGGGTTCTCCTACGAGCAGTACTTC.

This chain uses TRBV5-1 with TRBJ2-7; 11 nucleotides line up with TRBD2. Trimming at V came to 6 bases and at J to 3 bases, leaving 11 bases not matched to a gene. The CDR3 is 16 amino acids. Germline V gene lookup returns CDR1 SGHRS and CDR2 YFSETQ. The CDR3 DNA is TGCGCCAGCACTTTGGGAGGGACTAGCGGTCTCTACGAGCAGTACTTC. It encodes CASTLGGTSGLYEQYF.

The rearrangement joins TRBV5-5 to TRBJ1-1; 9 bases match TRBD1. The CDR3 loop spans 14 amino acids. The germline V gene has CDR1 SGHKS and CDR2 YYEKEE (reference sequence). Trimming cost V 3 bases and J 5 bases; bases outside gene matches: 5. The CDR3 spells CASSSQGARTEAFF. The CDR3 DNA reads TGTGCCAGCAGCTCACAGGGGGCTCGGACTGAAGCTTTCTTT.

The chain is built from TRBV7-9 and TRBJ1-4; the D gene is possibly TRBD1 (5 bases). The V end was cut by 0 bases, the J end by 7 bases, with 12 bases between. The CDR3 loop spans 15 amino acids. In germline, CDR1 is SEHNR, CDR2 FQNEAQ (reference sequence). The CDR3 nucleotides read TGTGCCAGCAGCTTAGCACCCAGGGTTGGTGAAAAACTGTTTTTT. The encoded protein is CASSLAPRVGEKLFF.

The rearrangement joins TRBV5-1 to TRBJ2-2; 9 bases map to TRBD2. This CDR3 region has 13 residues. Germline V gene data show CDR1 as SGHRS and CDR2 as YFSETQ. The J segment lost 7 bases and the V segment lost 5 bases, leaving 3 bases of the junction unmatched. The CDR3 sequence: CASRDSGSGELFF. The CDR3 nucleotides read TGCGCCAGCAGGGATAGCGGGAGCGGGGAGCTGTTTTTT.

The rearrangement links TRBV4-3 to TRBJ2-5; 11 bases line up with TRBD2. The germline gives CDR1 LGHNA, CDR2 YSLEER. J lost 4 bases, V lost 0 bases, and 7 bases had no gene match. There are 17 residues in the CDR3. CDR3 sequence (DNA): TGCGCCAGCAGCCAAGAGCTCTCTGGACTAGCGGGAGAGACCCAGTACTTC. As protein: CASSQELSGLAGETQYF.